This is a list of T cell receptor beta chains from one sample in a study of blood T cell repertoires in COVID-19. Profiling relied on immunoSEQ multiplex PCR, and the TCRdb table lists in-frame clones only, not all of them. This sample has 200,000 to 250,000 clones; around nine tenths occur once, and the top ten carry 6.5%. The sample was peripheral blood. The receptors were sampled from a man in his sixties who had recovered from COVID-19. Each CDR3 is given with its conserved first and last residue. Clone size is given for some rows only: seen once, a few or many times, or a class if the clone is expanded.

v_call clone_size cdr3_length cdr3_aa
TRBV25-1 few 14 CASSDTEGYTEAFF
TRBV5-6 . 14 CASSSYRGGEKLFF
TRBV6-5 . 14 CASRDRGADYGYTF
TRBV18 . 13 CASSPPGLTGYTF
TRBV7-3 . 16 CASSLWPSGSLNEQFF
TRBV7-8 . 15 CASSLDDRANTEAFF
TRBV14 . 13 CASSFVGPYGYTF
TRBV11-2 once 15 CASSLGGGAYYGYTF
TRBV24-1 once 14 CAIRMRQGLTEAFF
TRBV7-2 . 17 CASSLVRLAGYVDTQYF
TRBV3-1/TRBV3-2 . 15 CASSQDTQGYQPQHF
TRBV28 . 14 CASSLTGTNYGYTF
TRBV7-9 . 15 CASSTRLATSGEQYF
TRBV19 . 14 CASSIAGVSYGYTF
TRBV19 . 14 CASTRKGFAYGYTF
TRBV28 . 14 CASSLQGVRYEQYF
TRBV6-2/TRBV6-3 . 15 CASSYAGQSPYGYTF
TRBV7-2 . 17 CASSLGLGRTSYNEQFF
TRBV27 . 16 CASSPKLRAVSEKLFF
TRBV19 . 15 CASSIVARSSGEQFF
TRBV5-1 . 13 CASSNLEGYTQYF
TRBV10-1 . 14 CASSLRDRAYEQYF